This TCR beta chain was identified in a study of blood T cell repertoires in COVID-19. On the study more broadly: There were acute and convalescent COVID-19 samples, and they came from the United States, Italy and Spain.

Authors' processing steps: By means of reference gene primer amplification, nucleated cell counts were estimated. The repertoire was sequenced with immunoSEQ multiplex PCR; TCRdb's copy has only in-frame clones and lacks some. The DNA gave D and trimming, while V, J and clone size come from that table. The data show about 110,000 clones, with 70% to 85% seen just once and 20% held by the top ten. V was shortened by 1 base and J by 11 bases, with 14 bases between the two germline ends. Germline lookup yields CDR1 MNHNS and CDR2 SASEGT. This CDR3 has 13 residues. The J gene is TRBJ1-1, the V gene TRBV6-1; D is unresolved. The TCR was taken from a man aged 65 to 85 with active or convalescent COVID-19. The sequencing input was peripheral blood. This CDR3 reads CASSEVGEGLAFF. CDR3 coding DNA: TGTGCCAGCAGTGAAGTCGGGGAAGGTCTCGCTTTCTTT.